The clone carrying this T cell receptor (beta chain) showed up just once. As yet, its antigen is unknown. This same CDR3 is encoded by further DNA sequences in the sample. The record originates from a study of OX40 agonist ivuxolimab in advanced cancers. Study overall: Participants, 82.7% male, averaged roughly 55 years of age, ranging from 23 to 79. Antecedent anti-PD-1, anti-PD-L1 or anti-CTLA-4 therapy was permissible, with roughly 36% having received some. Partial responses occurred in three patients (one hepatocellular carcinoma, two cutaneous melanoma).

Method: immunoSEQ multiplex PCR; TCRdb's copy keeps in-frame clones and lacks some. The sample lists about 80,000 clones, about 90% seen once, with over 8.5% in the top ten. Study-level findings and limits: Doses of 0.1 to 3.0 mg/kg were accompanied by clonal expansion of CD4+ and CD8+ blood T cells by week 6.

From germline, CDR1 is MNHEY and CDR2 SMNVEV (reference sequence). The CDR3 length is 14 residues. Trimming took 2 bases from V and 5 from J, leaving 12 bases between them. The sequencing here drew on CD4+ or CD8+ T cells sorted from blood, taken in a trial of the OX40 agonist ivuxolimab. The clonotype originates from an adult with an advanced solid tumor such as melanoma, head and neck, liver or kidney cancer. J is TRBJ1-2 and V is TRBV27; maybe TRBD1 (6 bases). CDR3 protein: CASSLAGGGYGYTF. DNA for the CDR3: TGTGCCAGCAGTTTAGCGGGGGGCGGTTATGGCTACACCTTC.